This TCR beta chain was sequenced during a study of CD8 T cells in Susac syndrome. Sequencing of TCR beta, carried out with a high-throughput approach, was applied to CD8+ and CD4+ T cells from the blood. Random-hexamer reverse transcription was applied to roughly 0.45 to 1 ug RNA. TCRdb processed the immunoSEQ multiplex PCR reads anew with MiXCR; each CDR3 protein has one entry. Of about 200,000 distinct CDR3 sequences in the sample, 85% to 95% were seen once. Germline V gives CDR1 MNHNS, CDR2 SASEGT. Trimming removed 6 bases from V and 7 bases from J, with 12 bases in between. The CDR3 totals 13 residues. This clonotype was found once.

The gene calls are TRBV6-1 and TRBJ2-2; D gene unclear. The source of this sequence is a human donor with multiple sclerosis. What was sequenced was CD4+ T cells from PBMCs. The CDR3 DNA reads TGTGCCAGCAGGGGCGGTTTAGTCGGGGAGCTGTTTTTT. As protein: CASRGGLVGELFF.